This paragraph covers one T cell receptor (beta chain) sequence. Its antigen is currently not known. Base qualities are not at hand, and no much larger clone is one base apart. Library preparation was by the immunoSEQ multiplex PCR assay. A mixture of 60 forward primers for TCR Vbeta segments and 13 reverse primers for TCR Jbeta segments was used in the multiplex PCR. The CDR3 region of rearranged TCR beta genes was amplified from genomic DNA with a multiplex PCR assay. The amplified TCR beta libraries were sequenced on the Illumina HiSeq System as 87-base-pair reads. Regarding the original processing steps: Across the 500 to 700 repertoires, a later analysis counted 75 million to 90 million unique TCR beta chains, roughly 11 million of which were shared by at least two donors. Raw reads were error-corrected and collapsed into unique sequences with a nearest-neighbor algorithm that merged closely related sequences to remove PCR and sequencing errors. Alignment of CDR3 sequences to IMGT reference sequences was used to assign V, D and J gene segments. Each retained sequence needed at least a six-nucleotide match to both a V gene segment and a J gene segment. A rearrangement counted as productive if the CDR3 had no stop codons and remained in frame with V and J, and every other rearrangement counted as non-productive. Following IMGT convention, CDR3 was defined as the stretch from the second conserved V-encoded cysteine to the conserved J-encoded phenylalanine. The earlier analysis of 500 to 650 of the donors excluded any sequence lacking an unambiguous match to a single V gene segment. An earlier analysis of some 500 of the donors classified V segments as functional when productive rearrangements were above 56.7% and as segregating when the standard deviation between donors was above 5%. To diagnose cytomegalovirus status from the catalog of TCR beta chain sequences, a statistical classification framework was built. V and J gene assignment, in a later analysis, came from comparing TCR nucleotide sequences with IMGT/GENE-DB human TR gene sequences. In a later analysis, CDR3 sequences and most-parsimonious VDJ recombination scenarios were assigned using the TCRdist pipeline. In a later analysis, each TCR beta chain was defined by its CDR3 amino acid sequence together with its V-gene family, and reads without a unique V-gene family were excluded. A later analysis removed roughly 590 highly shared, low-generation-probability nucleotide sequences to deal with suspected cross-contamination and a sequencing artifact. In a later analysis, a clonal expansion index for each public chain was calculated from normalized within-repertoire ranks of inferred template counts. In a later analysis, generation probabilities were computed with a VDJ recombination model fitted to out-of-frame rearrangements, and the resulting probabilities were checked against IGoR. In a later analysis, TCR-TCR, TCR-HLA and TCR-CMV co-occurrence was scored with hypergeometric tests, and a repertoire-size bias correction was applied to TCR pairs. In a later analysis, false discovery rates were estimated by permuting HLA or CMV assignments 20 times. In a later analysis, co-occurring TCRs were grouped using DBSCAN, with TCRdist sequence similarity added in when clustering inside HLA-allele-positive subsets. Repertoires with fewer than 30,000 or more than 120,000 public chains, plus five repertoires with anomalous nucleotide sharing, were excluded from co-occurrence clustering. The immuneACCESS repertoire file appears here via TCRdb, limited to in-frame rearrangements. These files lack a portion of the clones; in checked studies, under half of the deficit traces to unresolved V genes, and the cause of the others is not known. V and J calls and clone size are given by that table; D and trimming were obtained from the DNA. The sample records fewer than 200,000 clones, around 77% of which are singletons. The ten most abundant clones make up under 1.5% of the sample.

The cohort comprised more than 550 healthy bone marrow donors. All cohort members were sampled while nominally healthy, although unrecorded immune exposures were likely present. The donor tested CMV seronegative and was one of the 352 seronegative cohort members. Every donor gave a peripheral blood sample, and the peripheral blood mononuclear cells from that sample were used for TCR beta sequencing. Genomic DNA extraction from the blood cell samples was performed with the Qiagen DNeasy Blood Extraction Kit. V loses 4 bases, J loses 7 bases, and the germline ends lie 11 bases apart. The CDR3 covers 12 residues, taking in both the cysteine and the phenylalanine. The entry retains the CDR3 DNA only, 36 bases that are in frame from base 1. Sequences MGHRA (CDR1) and YSYEKL (CDR2) are obtained from the germline V gene. The data originate from a study of cytomegalovirus exposure and HLA in healthy donors (dated by TCRdb to the late 2010s). Background for the entire study: An earlier analysis of approximately 550 of the donors reported more than 250 Gb of sequence data and 117 million unique TCR beta sequences from around 200 million T cells. Typing coverage varied by locus: roughly 620-630 donors for A, B, C, DRB1 and DQB1; 522 for DQA1; nearly 610 for DPA1; roughly 450 for DPB1. All discovery cohort repertoires had been generated using a single sequencing platform. In an earlier analysis of about 590 of the donors, high-throughput TCR beta sequencing was used to judge whether each TCR beta V gene segment behaved as functional or pseudogenic. About 5 DR-DQ haplotypes were handled as single units for association and clustering, since linkage in the cohort was strong. The study was designed to test whether signatures of past pathogen exposure could be identified by cataloging public T cell receptors. HLA typing included class I and class II loci at four-digit resolution. Genome-wide SNP genotypes for about 60% of the 666 donors were used in a later genetic analysis, which treated that subset as a discovery cohort. High-throughput TCR immunosequencing, statistical association of individual TCRs with disease status, and machine learning were combined to predict cytomegalovirus infection status. Alongside the repertoire data, information on donor age, sex, ethnicity and CMV serostatus was compiled. A later analysis re-examined previously published TCR beta repertoires from roughly 720 donors and added high-resolution HLA genotyping to investigate patterns of TCR occurrence. In addition to the first cohort of roughly 700 subjects, a separate validation cohort of some 120 different subjects was used. An early release covering just under 650 HLA-typed donors comprised about 300 gigabases of sequencing data and around 80 million unique TCR sequences. The study used immunosequencing to profile the T cell repertoires of several hundred subjects and linked those repertoires to cytomegalovirus serostatus. Of the 300 to 450 genotyped donors, roughly 76% were placed in the genetic ancestry cluster associated with self-reported Caucasian donors. In the later analysis, no new phenotypic data were used to find candidate immune exposures; instead, reliance was placed on TCR beta sequences and their occurrence across donors. Among 398 genotyped donors of the cohort, an average of 235,054 unique TCR beta nucleotide sequences were sequenced per donor, roughly a sixth of them non-productive.

Here is what the overall study found, with its caveats: A cluster of highly shared sequence variants was judged likely to represent a technical artifact of the sequencing pipeline. According to a later analysis, most CMV-associated TCR beta chains appeared to be HLA-restricted, and the HLA associations seemed to be driven largely by CMV exposure. Because HLA typing was missing for some donors at each locus, association tests included only the typed subset. In a later genetic analysis, fewer N-insertions in productive TCRs were reported among donors in an Asian-associated ancestry cluster than the roughly 670-donor mean. Correlated functional status among segregating V segments might be attributable to linkage disequilibrium, but an unknown experimental factor could not be ruled out. A total of roughly 160 TCR beta chains were listed by the study as associated with cytomegalovirus. For the cohort, immune exposure information was limited to CMV serostatus. Strong co-occurrence of HLA alleles, especially DR and DQ, made assigning TCR associations to individual alleles difficult. According to a later analysis, TCR association rates differed among HLA loci, with DRB1 alleles showing the most associated TCRs and HLA-C alleles showing the fewest. In vitro tests confirmed that three of the cytomegalovirus-associated TCR beta chains recognize cytomegalovirus antigens. In a later genetic analysis, a missense DCLRE1C variant was associated with V-gene and J-gene trimming of TCR beta chains, and the association was replicated in an independent cohort. Broadly in line with IMGT annotations, most TCR beta V segments showed up in productive rearrangements about 90% or about 30% of the time in an earlier analysis of roughly 590 of the donors. It was suggested by the authors that the approach could potentially be generalized to other disease states and immunological phenotypes. Some IMGT-functional V segments, including TRBV6-2 and TRBV6-3, could not be told apart with the 87-base-pair reads, so those segments were excluded. Specific HLA alleles were associated with about 17,000 TCR beta sequences at a false discovery rate of 0.05 in a later analysis. The classifier was reported to diagnose cytomegalovirus status with high specificity and sensitivity in both the original and validation cohorts. Across donors, most TCR sequences were observed very rarely, whereas some public TCRs were present in many individuals. A further reported finding was that TCR beta sequences accurately predicted the HLA-A and HLA-B alleles for most subjects in the first cohort. The presence/absence analyses assumed that sequencing depth was roughly uniform across donors, and that assumption may not be true. In a later analysis, several top co-occurrence clusters were reported to appear linked to parvovirus B19, influenza, CMV and Epstein-Barr virus. The earlier analysis of approximately 590 of the donors excluded around 17 rarely observed V segments, including chromosome 9 orphons, because counts were too low. In a later analysis, HLA-associated TCR beta chains showed more clonal expansion and lower generation probabilities than non-associated chains that were equally common. This cohort had only TCR beta chains sequenced, and the lack of alpha or paired-chain data limited which features could be detected.

The receptor chain draws on TRBV4-1 and TRBJ2-7, and the D gene may be TRBD1, 7 bases matching. This receptor was taken from a man between 60 and 70 years old in good health and CMV-seronegative. Specimen: PBMCs. CDR3 protein: CASSPPGGEQYF. Here is the DNA: TGCGCCAGCAGCCCCCCAGGGGGGGAGCAGTACTTC.